The 8 T cell receptor beta chains below come from one sample, sequenced in a study of blood T cell repertoires in COVID-19. TCRdb's copy holds only in-frame clones and misses some; the assay was immunoSEQ multiplex PCR. The sample shows about 210,000 clones, about 83% of them seen only once. Sequencing was carried out using peripheral blood. All receptors derive from a woman aged 45-60 years with active or convalescent COVID-19.

The chain uses TRBV7-2 and TRBJ2-3; 7 bases map to TRBD1. V was pared by 0 bases and J by 10 bases, with 7 bases of the junction left unmatched. The CDR3 covers 14 residues. Germline CDR1 reads SGHTA; CDR2 reads FQGNSA. CDR3 protein: CASSLAQAQGAQYF. The CDR3 coding sequence is TGTGCCAGCAGCTTAGCGCAGGCCCAGGGGGCGCAGTATTTT. Drawing the rest from reference TRBV7-2 and TRBJ2-3, the complete variable domain is GAGVSQSPSNKVTEKGKDVELRCDPISGHTALYWYRQSLGQGLEFLIYFQGNSAPDKSGLPSDRFSAERTGGSVSTLTIQRTQQEDSAVYLCASSLAQAQGAQYFGPGTRLTVL.

The chain combines TRBV2 with TRBJ2-7; 8 bases agree with TRBD2. In germline, CDR1 is SNHLY, CDR2 FYNNEI. The CDR3 totals 12 residues. V dropped 4 bases and J dropped 6; count of bases not matched to a gene: 2. The DNA of the CDR3 is TGTGCCAGCAGTGCCCGGGGGGGCGAGCAGTACGTC. This sequence encodes CASSARGGEQYV.

This chain uses TRBV24-1 with TRBJ1-5; tentative D call: TRBD1 (5 bases). This CDR3 spans 13 amino acids. Trimming shortened V by 5 bases and J by 6 bases, and 10 bases separated the two germline ends. Germline CDR1 reads KGHDR; CDR2 reads SFDVKD. The CDR3 reads CATSGRESQPQHF. The CDR3 DNA follows: TGTGCCACCAGTGGCAGGGAAAGTCAGCCCCAGCATTTT.

This sequence joins TRBV27 and TRBJ2-6, with D possibly matching TRBD1 (6 bases). Trimming shortened V by 3 bases and J by 4 bases, and 16 bases separated the two germline ends. CDR3 size: 17 residues. CDR1 and CDR2 (germline): MNHEY, SMNVEV (reference sequence). This chain's CDR3 is CASSFRGSGTGANVLTF. The CDR3 DNA follows: TGTGCCAGCAGTTTTAGGGGGTCGGGGACCGGGGCCAACGTCCTGACTTTC. The entire variable domain, with the rest obtained from reference TRBV27 and TRBJ2-6, is as follows: EAQVTQNPRYLITVTGKKLTVTCSQNMNHEYMSWYRQDPGLGLRQIYYSMNVEVTDKGDVPEGYKVSRKEKRNFPLILESPSPNQTSLYFCASSFRGSGTGANVLTFGAGSRLTVL.

J is TRBJ2-1 and V is TRBV4-1; D gene ambiguous. V was cut by 0 bases and J by 9 bases, with 12 bases left in between. The CDR3 is made up of 14 amino acids. Germline V lookup: CDR1 MGHRA, CDR2 YSYEKL. The CDR3 spells CASSQERSPGEQFF. As DNA, the CDR3 is TGCGCCAGCAGCCAAGAGAGGTCCCCGGGTGAGCAGTTCTTC.

The rearrangement links TRBV6-2 or TRBV6-3 to TRBJ2-6; TRBD2 agrees at 9 bases. Germline V gene sequence: CDR1 MNHEY, CDR2 SVGEGT. After removal of 0 bases from V and 0 bases from J, the junction contained 9 bases not matched to a gene. The CDR3 length is 20 residues. CDR3 coding DNA: TGTGCCAGCAGTTACTCCATGGGCCTAGCGGGACGCTCTGGGGCCAACGTCCTGACTTTC. This codes for CASSYSMGLAGRSGANVLTF.

The gene calls are TRBV28 and TRBJ1-1, with TRBD1 identical over 9 bases. Per germline, CDR1 MDHEN and CDR2 SYDVKM. Germline trimming cut 11 bases from V and 4 bases from J; bases unmatched to any gene: 5. The CDR3 extends over 12 amino acids. The CDR3 DNA follows: TGTGCCGGACAGGGGAGTGTCACTGAAGCTTTCTTT. Protein: CAGQGSVTEAFF.

Many counts were recorded for this clone. This rearrangement joins TRBV6-4 to TRBJ1-5; 8 positions match TRBD1. Germline CDR1 MRHNA, CDR2 SNTAGT. Trimming took 0 bases from V and 0 from J; bases not matched to a gene: 1. The CDR3 is 16 amino acids. The CDR3 sequence: CASSDSTGDSNQPQHF. In DNA form, the CDR3 reads TGTGCCAGCAGTGACTCGACAGGGGATAGCAATCAGCCCCAGCATTTT.